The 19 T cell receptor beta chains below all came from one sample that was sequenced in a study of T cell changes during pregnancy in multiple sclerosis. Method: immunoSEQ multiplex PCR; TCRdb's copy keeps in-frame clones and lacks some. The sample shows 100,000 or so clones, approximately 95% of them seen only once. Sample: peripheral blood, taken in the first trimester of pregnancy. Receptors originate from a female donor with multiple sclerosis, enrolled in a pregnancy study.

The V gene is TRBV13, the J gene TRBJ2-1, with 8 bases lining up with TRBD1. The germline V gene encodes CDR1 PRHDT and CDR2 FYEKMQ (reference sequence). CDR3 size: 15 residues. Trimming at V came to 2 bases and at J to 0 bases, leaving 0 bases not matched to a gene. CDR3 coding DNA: TGTGCCAGCAGCTTAACAGGGGGCTCCTACAATGAGCAGTTCTTC. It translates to CASSLTGGSYNEQFF.

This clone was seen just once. This CDR3 reads CASSVTYRGTDSYEQYF. The CDR3 DNA reads as TGTGCCAGCAGTGTAACTTACAGGGGGACGGACTCCTACGAGCAGTACTTC. V usage is TRBV27 and J usage is TRBJ2-7, with 8 positions matching TRBD1. The germline gives CDR1 MNHEY, CDR2 SMNVEV (reference sequence). This CDR3 spans 17 amino acids. V lost 5 bases and J lost 0; bases outside the gene matches: 12.

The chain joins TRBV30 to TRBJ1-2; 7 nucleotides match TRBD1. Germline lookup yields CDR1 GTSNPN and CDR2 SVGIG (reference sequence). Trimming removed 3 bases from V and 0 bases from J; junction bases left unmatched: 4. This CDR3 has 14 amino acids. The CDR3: CAWSFGQANYGYTF. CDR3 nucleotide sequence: TGTGCCTGGAGCTTTGGACAGGCTAACTATGGCTACACCTTC.

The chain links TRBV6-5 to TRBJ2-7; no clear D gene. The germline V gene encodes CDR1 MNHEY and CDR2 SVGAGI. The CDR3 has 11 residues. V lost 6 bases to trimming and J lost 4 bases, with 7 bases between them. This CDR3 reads CASSRTYEQYF. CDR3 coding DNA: TGTGCCAGCAGCCGTACTTACGAGCAGTACTTC.

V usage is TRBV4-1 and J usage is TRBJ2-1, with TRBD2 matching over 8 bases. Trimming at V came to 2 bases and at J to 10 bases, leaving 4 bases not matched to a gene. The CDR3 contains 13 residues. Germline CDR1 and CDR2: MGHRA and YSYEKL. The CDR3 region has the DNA TGCGCCAGCAGCCAAATTAGCGGGGCCGAGCAGTTCTTC. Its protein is CASSQISGAEQFF.

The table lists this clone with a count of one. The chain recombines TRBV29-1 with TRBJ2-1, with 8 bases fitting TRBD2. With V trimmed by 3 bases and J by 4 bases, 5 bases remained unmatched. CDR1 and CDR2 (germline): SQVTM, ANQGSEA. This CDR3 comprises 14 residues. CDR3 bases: TGCAGCGTTGAGAGCGGGGGAGGATACAATGAGCAGTTCTTC. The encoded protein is CSVESGGGYNEQFF.

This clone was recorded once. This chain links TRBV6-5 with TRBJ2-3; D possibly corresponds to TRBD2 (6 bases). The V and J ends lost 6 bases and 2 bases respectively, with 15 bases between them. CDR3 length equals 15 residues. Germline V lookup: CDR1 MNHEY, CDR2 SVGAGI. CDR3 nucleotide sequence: TGTGCCAGCAGCCAGGGACTCAGAAACACAGATACGCAGTATTTT. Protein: CASSQGLRNTDTQYF.

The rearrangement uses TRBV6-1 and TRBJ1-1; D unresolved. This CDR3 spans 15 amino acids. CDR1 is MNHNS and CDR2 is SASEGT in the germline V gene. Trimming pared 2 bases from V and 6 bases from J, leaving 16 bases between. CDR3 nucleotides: TGTGCCAGCAGTGAAAGTCCCTATCAGAGGGCTGAAGCTTTCTTT. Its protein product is CASSESPYQRAEAFF.

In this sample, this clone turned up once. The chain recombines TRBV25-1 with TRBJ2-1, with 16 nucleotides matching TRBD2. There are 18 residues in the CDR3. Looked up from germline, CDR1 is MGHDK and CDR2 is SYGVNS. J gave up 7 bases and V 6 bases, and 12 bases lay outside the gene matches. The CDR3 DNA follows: TGTGCCAGCAGCCCAAGGGGGACTAGCGGGGGGGCGGGTAATGAGCAGTTCTTC. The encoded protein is CASSPRGTSGGAGNEQFF.

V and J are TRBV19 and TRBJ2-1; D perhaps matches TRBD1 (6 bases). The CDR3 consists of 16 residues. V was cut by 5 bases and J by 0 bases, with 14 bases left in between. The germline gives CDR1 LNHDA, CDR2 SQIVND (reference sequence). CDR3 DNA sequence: TGTGCCAGTAGTCGGACAGTATTTATCTCCTACAATGAGCAGTTCTTC. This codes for CASSRTVFISYNEQFF. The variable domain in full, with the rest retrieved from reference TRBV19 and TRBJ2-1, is DGGITQSPKYLFRKEGQNVTLSCEQNLNHDAMYWYRQDPGQGLRLIYYSQIVNDFQKGDIAEGYSVSREKKESFPLTVTSAQKNPTAFYLCASSRTVFISYNEQFFGPGTRLTVL.

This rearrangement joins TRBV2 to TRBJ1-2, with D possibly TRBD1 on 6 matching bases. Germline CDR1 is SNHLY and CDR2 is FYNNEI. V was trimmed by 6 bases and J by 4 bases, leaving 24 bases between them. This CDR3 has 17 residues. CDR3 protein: CASRPPHRDTPGYGYTF. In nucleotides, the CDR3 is TGTGCCAGCAGGCCCCCGCATCGGGACACCCCAGGCTATGGCTACACCTTC. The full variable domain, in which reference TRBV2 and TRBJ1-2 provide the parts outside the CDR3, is EPEVTQTPSHQVTQMGQEVILRCVPISNHLYFYWYRQILGQKVEFLVSFYNNEISEKSEIFDDQFSVERPDGSNFTLKIRSTKLEDSAMYFCASRPPHRDTPGYGYTFGSGTRLTVV.

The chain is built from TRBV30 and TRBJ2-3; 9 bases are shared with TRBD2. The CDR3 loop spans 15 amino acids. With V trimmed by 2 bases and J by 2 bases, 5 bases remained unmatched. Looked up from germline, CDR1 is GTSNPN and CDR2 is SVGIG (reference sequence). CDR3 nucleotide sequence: TGTGCCTGGAGTCGGACTAGCGCAAACACAGATACGCAGTATTTT. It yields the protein CAWSRTSANTDTQYF.

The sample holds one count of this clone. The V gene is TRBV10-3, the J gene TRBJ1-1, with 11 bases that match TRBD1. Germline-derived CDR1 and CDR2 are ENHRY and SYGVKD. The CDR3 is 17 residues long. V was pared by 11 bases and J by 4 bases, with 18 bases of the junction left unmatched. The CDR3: CALTTEAPGQGGTEAFF. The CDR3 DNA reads TGTGCCCTAACGACGGAGGCACCGGGACAGGGGGGCACTGAAGCTTTCTTT.

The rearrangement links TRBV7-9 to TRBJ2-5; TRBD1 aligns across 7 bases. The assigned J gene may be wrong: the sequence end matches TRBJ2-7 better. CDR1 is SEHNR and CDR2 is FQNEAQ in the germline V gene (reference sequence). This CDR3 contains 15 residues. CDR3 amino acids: CASRIQGVGSYEQYF. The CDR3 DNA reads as TGTGCCAGCAGGATCCAGGGGGTTGGCTCCTACGAGCAGTACTTC.

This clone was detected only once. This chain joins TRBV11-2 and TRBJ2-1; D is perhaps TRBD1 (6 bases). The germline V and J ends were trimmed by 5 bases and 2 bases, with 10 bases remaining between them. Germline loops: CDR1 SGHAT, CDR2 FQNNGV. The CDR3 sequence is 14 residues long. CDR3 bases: TGTGCCAGCAGCCCCTGGGACACCTACAATGAGCAGTTCTTC. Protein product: CASSPWDTYNEQFF.

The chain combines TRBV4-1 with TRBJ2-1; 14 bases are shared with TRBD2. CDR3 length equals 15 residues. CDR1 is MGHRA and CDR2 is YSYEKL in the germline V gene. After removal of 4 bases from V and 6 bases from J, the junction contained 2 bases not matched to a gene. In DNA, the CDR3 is TGCGCCAGCAGCCCCGGACTAGCGGGGGGCAATGAGCAGTTCTTC. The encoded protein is CASSPGLAGGNEQFF.

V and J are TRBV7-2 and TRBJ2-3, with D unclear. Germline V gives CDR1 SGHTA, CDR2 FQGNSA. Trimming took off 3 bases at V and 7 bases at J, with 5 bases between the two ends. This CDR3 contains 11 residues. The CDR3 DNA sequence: TGTGCCAGCAGCTTTGGCTATACGCAGTATTTT. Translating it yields CASSFGYTQYF.

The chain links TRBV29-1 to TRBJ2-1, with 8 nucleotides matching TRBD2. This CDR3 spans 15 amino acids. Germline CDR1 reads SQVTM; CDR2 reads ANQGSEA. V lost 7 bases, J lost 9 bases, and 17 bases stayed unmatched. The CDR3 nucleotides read TGCAGCGCAACCCGGGCGGGGGGCTCAGGAGGTGAGCAGTTCTTC. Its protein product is CSATRAGGSGGEQFF.

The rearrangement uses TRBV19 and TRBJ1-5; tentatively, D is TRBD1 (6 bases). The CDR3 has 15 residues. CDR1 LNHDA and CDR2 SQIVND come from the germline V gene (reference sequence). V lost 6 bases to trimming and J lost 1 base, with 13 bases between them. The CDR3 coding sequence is TGTGCCAGTAGATCAGGGGAGTCAAGCAATCAGCCCCAGCATTTT. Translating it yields CASRSGESSNQPQHF.